This T cell receptor beta chain was recovered during a study of T cells in Graves' hyperthyroidism and ophthalmopathy. Study-wide background: Peripheral blood sampling occurred at initial diagnosis, before any treatment.

This clonotype has a count of ten or more. Not enrolled were patients with uncontrolled infection, other autoimmune disease, pregnancy or lactation. Amplification of TCR beta CDR3 regions was performed using RNA transcripts as template. An initial round of RT-PCR targeting the TCR CDR3 relied on the HTBI primer set. TCRdb recomputed calls from the multiplex PCR reads with MiXCR, one row per CDR3 protein. Here the sample spans approximately 400,000 distinct CDR3 sequences, approximately 15% being singletons. CDR1 SNHLY and CDR2 FYNNEI come from the germline V gene. V dropped 10 bases and J dropped 4 bases, with 18 bases sitting between them. The length of the CDR3 is 14 residues.

The specimen sequenced was blood. The receptor was derived from a woman aged 55-70 years with Graves' hyperthyroidism. J is TRBJ2-3 and V is TRBV2; D is unresolved. CDR3 DNA sequence: TGTGCCACCAAGACCGCCGTCGGAGCAGATACGCAGTATTTT. Amino acids: CATKTAVGADTQYF.